What follows are 18 T cell receptor beta chains derived from one specimen sequenced in a study of STAT5B mutations in CD4+ large granular lymphocyte leukemia. Sequencing was performed with immunoSEQ multiplex PCR; in TCRdb, only in-frame clones are kept and a portion is missing. The data contain roughly 48,000 clones, around 70% of them singletons. The sequencing sample was made of CD4+ T cells from blood buffy coats. All receptors derive from a human donor in good health.

The chain is built from TRBV27 and TRBJ1-1; D unclear. V was shortened by 3 bases and J by 1 base, with 6 bases between the two germline ends. Germline V gives CDR1 MNHEY, CDR2 SMNVEV (reference sequence). The CDR3 runs 13 residues. The CDR3 sequence is CASSFKQNTEAFF. The CDR3 coding sequence is TGTGCCAGCAGTTTTAAACAGAACACTGAAGCTTTCTTT.

This chain links TRBV27 with TRBJ2-1; D is uncertain. V lost 4 bases, J lost 4 bases, and 8 bases lay in between. CDR3 length: 13 residues. Germline V gives CDR1 MNHEY, CDR2 SMNVEV (reference sequence). CDR3 amino acids: CASSYKAYNEQFF. The CDR3 region has the DNA TGTGCCAGCAGTTATAAAGCTTACAATGAGCAGTTCTTC.

This sequence joins TRBV5-1 and TRBJ2-3; the D is unclear. Germline assignment: CDR1 SGHRS and CDR2 YFSETQ. The CDR3 has 12 residues. V dropped 3 bases and J dropped 5 bases, with 7 bases sitting between them. CDR3 bases: TGCGCCAGCAGCTCCTCCAGAGATACGCAGTATTTT. Its translation: CASSSSRDTQYF.

The CDR3 loop reads CASSSGQALGNEQFF. CDR3 DNA: TGTGCCAGCTCTTCCGGACAGGCGTTGGGCAATGAGCAGTTCTTC. V gene TRBV18 combines with J gene TRBJ2-1; 7 bases line up with TRBD1. V lost 6 bases to trimming and J lost 6 bases; unmatched junction nucleotides: 11. This CDR3 has 15 amino acids. CDR1 and CDR2 from the germline V gene are KGHSH and LQKENI.

The chain joins TRBV28 to TRBJ2-4; 16 bases fit TRBD2. The germline V gene has CDR1 MDHEN and CDR2 SYDVKM. This CDR3 is built from 13 residues. Germline trimming cut 4 bases from V and 16 bases from J; bases unmatched to any gene: 4. The CDR3 protein is CASSSGLAGGRYF. CDR3 coding DNA: TGTGCCAGCAGTTCGGGACTAGCGGGGGGGCGCTACTTC.

This clone was seen a handful of times. This chain uses TRBV11-2 with TRBJ2-5, with 10 bases aligning to TRBD2. This CDR3 is 16 amino acids long. V trimming: 1 base; J trimming: 2 bases; junction bases outside the gene matches: 4. Germline CDR1 SGHAT, CDR2 FQNNGV. CDR3 in amino acids: CASSLGSSGGQETQYF. As DNA, the CDR3 is TGTGCCAGCAGCTTAGGGTCTAGCGGGGGACAAGAGACCCAGTACTTC. The full variable domain, completed using reference TRBV11-2 and TRBJ2-5, is EAGVAQSPRYKIIEKRQSVAFWCNPISGHATLYWYQQILGQGPKLLIQFQNNGVVDDSQLPKDRFSAERLKGVDSTLKIQPAKLEDSAVYLCASSLGSSGGQETQYFGPGTRLLVL.

The chain recombines TRBV6-1 with TRBJ1-3; 7 nucleotides align to TRBD1. CDR1 is MNHNS and CDR2 is SASEGT in the germline V gene. The V gene end was trimmed by 4 bases and the J gene end by 0 bases; junction bases not matched to a gene: 12. The length of the CDR3 is 18 residues. CDR3 bases: TGTGCCAGCAGTGGAGGTGGGACAGACCCACTCTCTGGAAACACCATATATTTT. Protein sequence: CASSGGGTDPLSGNTIYF.

The genes are TRBV2 and TRBJ2-7; 7 bases match TRBD1. From germline, CDR1 is SNHLY and CDR2 FYNNEI. The CDR3 spans 14 residues. V dropped 5 bases and J dropped 0; count of bases not matched to a gene: 4. The CDR3 is CASSRDRSSYEQYF. In DNA, the CDR3 is TGTGCCAGCAGTCGGGACAGAAGCTCCTACGAGCAGTACTTC. Full variable domain (rest looked up from reference TRBV2 and TRBJ2-7): EPEVTQTPSHQVTQMGQEVILRCVPISNHLYFYWYRQILGQKVEFLVSFYNNEISEKSEIFDDQFSVERPDGSNFTLKIRSTKLEDSAMYFCASSRDRSSYEQYFGPGTRLTVT.

The J gene is TRBJ2-7, the V gene TRBV30; TRBD1 or TRBD2 may be the D gene (5 bases each). V was clipped by 3 bases and J by 6 bases, with 21 bases between them. The CDR3 has 15 amino acids. The germline CDR1 and CDR2 sequences are GTSNPN and SVGIG (reference sequence). This CDR3 reads CAWRRTGTSPGEQYF. CDR3 nucleotide sequence: TGTGCCTGGAGGCGGACCGGGACCTCCCCAGGCGAGCAGTACTTC.

This chain links TRBV5-1 with TRBJ1-1; D ambiguous. CDR3 size: 14 residues. Looked up from germline, CDR1 is SGHRS and CDR2 is YFSETQ. Trimming took off 1 base at V and 3 bases at J, with 10 bases between the two ends. The CDR3 spells CASSLRVEYTEAFF. CDR3 in DNA: TGCGCCAGCAGCTTGAGGGTGGAGTACACTGAAGCTTTCTTT.

The rearrangement links TRBV6-6 to TRBJ1-1; D not certain. The CDR3 runs to 14 residues. Germline assignment: CDR1 MNHNY and CDR2 SVGAGI (reference sequence). Trimming stripped 2 bases from V and 1 base from J, with 8 bases between. The CDR3 nucleotides read TGTGCCAGCAGTTACCCCGACCCGAACACTGAAGCTTTCTTT. This codes for CASSYPDPNTEAFF.

The gene calls are TRBV30 and TRBJ2-3, with 9 bases lining up with TRBD1. Germline assignment: CDR1 GTSNPN and CDR2 SVGIG (reference sequence). The CDR3 is 15 amino acids. V was pared by 3 bases and J by 5 bases, with 9 bases of the junction left unmatched. CDR3 coding DNA: TGTGCCTGGAGCTTGACAGGGGGACGGGGAGATACGCAGTATTTT. Protein product: CAWSLTGGRGDTQYF.

This chain connects TRBV7-3 to TRBJ2-3; 7 bases are a match to TRBD2. Germline-derived CDR1 and CDR2 are SGHTA and FQGTGA. CDR3 size: 15 residues. Losses at the gene ends were 5 bases for V and 3 bases for J; bases not matched to a gene: 8. CDR3 protein: CASSPHPSGTDTQYF. CDR3 coding DNA: TGTGCCAGCAGCCCCCACCCTAGCGGAACAGATACGCAGTATTTT.

V and J are TRBV5-1 and TRBJ2-7; the match to TRBD2 covers 9 bases. V trimming: 0 bases; J trimming: 3 bases; junction bases outside the gene matches: 10. CDR1 and CDR2 (germline): SGHRS, YFSETQ. The CDR3 sequence is 17 residues long. The CDR3 is CASSLEQRGAFLYEQYF. The CDR3 nucleotides are TGCGCCAGCAGCTTGGAACAGCGGGGGGCCTTTCTCTACGAGCAGTACTTC.

CDR3 DNA sequence: TGTGCCAGCAGTTCCACCGGGACCGACACTGAAGCTTTCTTT. Residues: CASSSTGTDTEAFF. The chain carries TRBV6-6 and TRBJ1-1; a possible D gene is TRBD1 (5 bases). Trimming stripped 4 bases from V and 3 bases from J, with 12 bases between. Germline CDR1 and CDR2: MNHNY and SVGAGI (reference sequence). This CDR3 has 14 amino acids.

V gene TRBV6-5 combines with J gene TRBJ1-6, with D unclear. Germline V gene lookup returns CDR1 MNHEY and CDR2 SVGAGI. Trimming removed 6 bases at V and 9 bases at J, with 18 bases between. This CDR3 is 15 amino acids long. CDR3 nucleotides: TGTGCCAGCAGCAAGCGGTCGGCCTCGGGTTCACCCCTCCACTTT. Its translation: CASSKRSASGSPLHF.

This clone appeared a single time. V is TRBV5-6 and J is TRBJ2-3; 9 nucleotides line up with TRBD2. Germline CDR1 SGHDT, CDR2 YYEEEE. Trimming at V came to 1 base and at J to 3 bases, leaving 6 bases not matched to a gene. CDR3 length equals 16 residues. CDR3 nucleotide sequence: TGTGCCAGCAGCTTGACTAGCGGGTCTTGGACAGATACGCAGTATTTT. It encodes CASSLTSGSWTDTQYF.

This clone appeared a few times. The V gene is TRBV4-1, the J gene TRBJ1-2, with D perhaps TRBD1 (5 bases). The germline V and J ends were trimmed by 0 bases and 5 bases, with 13 bases remaining between them. The CDR3 covers 15 residues. Germline CDR1 is MGHRA and CDR2 is YSYEKL. The CDR3 DNA follows: TGCGCCAGCAGCCAAGAAACCGGGCAGGGATATGGCTACACCTTC. Translation gives CASSQETGQGYGYTF.